This T cell receptor beta chain derives from a study of T-cell memory formation after mild COVID-19. Study details: In these data, TCR clusters were largely donor specific.

This clonotype was detected only a few times. The V end was cut by 7 bases, the J end by 6 bases, with 24 bases between. Germline CDR1 is MNHEY and CDR2 is SVGEGT. The length of the CDR3 is 16 residues. TCRdb recomputed calls from the 5' RACE reads with MiXCR, one row per CDR3 protein. This table has about 200,000 distinct CDR3 sequences, around 9.5% appearing once. The sample was PBMCs or a T cell subset sorted from them (not recorded which). The chain has TRBV6-2 or TRBV6-3 and TRBJ2-5, with D possibly matching TRBD1 (6 bases). This receptor was identified in a man younger than 30 who had mild COVID-19 (a few samples of this study predate the infection). Cell type and time point are not known. CDR3 sequence: CASTPVPDRHSKTQYF. In DNA, the CDR3 is TGTGCCAGCACTCCTGTCCCCGACAGGCATAGTAAGACCCAGTACTTC.